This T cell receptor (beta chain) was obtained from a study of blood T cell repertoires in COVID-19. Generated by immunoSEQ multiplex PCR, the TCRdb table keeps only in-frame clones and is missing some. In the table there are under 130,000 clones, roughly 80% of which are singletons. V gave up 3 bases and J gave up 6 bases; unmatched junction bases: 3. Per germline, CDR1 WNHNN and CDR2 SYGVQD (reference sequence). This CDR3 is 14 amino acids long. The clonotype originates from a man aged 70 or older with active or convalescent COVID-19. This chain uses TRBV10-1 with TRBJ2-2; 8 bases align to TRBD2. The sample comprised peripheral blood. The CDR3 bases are TGCGCCAGCAGTGACGGGGGGGCGCCCGGGGAGCTGTTTTTT. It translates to CASSDGGAPGELFF.